Shown below are 3 T cell receptor beta chains from a single sample sequenced in a study of cytomegalovirus exposure and HLA in healthy donors. The PCR employed 60 Vbeta primers together with 13 Jbeta primers. This table comes from immunoSEQ multiplex PCR, and its TCRdb copy is limited to in-frame clones, with some not included. This repertoire shows about 160,000 clones, about 70% found once; its top ten account for approximately 2.8%. The sequencing sample was made of PBMCs. These receptors all stem from a middle-aged woman in good health and CMV-seropositive.

This clone was counted a single time. The chain is built from TRBV28 and TRBJ1-1; D is unclear. Germline values: CDR1 MDHEN, CDR2 SYDVKM. V shed 6 bases and J shed 0 bases, with 11 bases lying between them. The CDR3 consists of 14 residues. In nucleotides, the CDR3 is TGTGCCAGCAGCCAACCGCGTTTGAACACTGAAGCTTTCTTT. Translated: CASSQPRLNTEAFF.

The chain carries TRBV4-3 and TRBJ1-1; D is perhaps TRBD1 (5 bases). Per the germline V gene, CDR1 is LGHNA and CDR2 is YSLEER. The CDR3 consists of 13 residues. With 3 bases removed from V and 7 bases from J, the gap between germline ends came to 12 bases. In DNA, the CDR3 is TGCGCCAGCAGCCATGGGGGGGAAAATGAAGCTTTCTTT. This gives the protein CASSHGGENEAFF.

V and J are TRBV5-1 and TRBJ2-5; 9 bases align to TRBD1. Trimming cost V 4 bases and J 5 bases; bases outside gene matches: 9. The CDR3 has 15 residues. Germline CDR1 is SGHRS and CDR2 is YFSETQ. CDR3 in DNA: TGCGCCAGCAGCCATCAACAGGGGGCGGGGGAGACCCAGTACTTC. This codes for CASSHQQGAGETQYF.